This T cell receptor (beta chain) was sequenced during a study of control samples from healthy donors and cancer patients. This clone was detected only a few times. Sequencing used immunoSEQ multiplex PCR; TCRdb keeps in-frame clones, though not all of them. The sample lists about 61,000 clones; roughly 90% were seen once. This clonotype was sampled from a man in his 60s with colorectal cancer. Sequences were obtained from PBMCs.

The CDR3 DNA reads as TGCAGCGTTGTAGGGGGACTACAAGAGACCCAGTACTTC. It yields the protein CSVVGGLQETQYF. V usage is TRBV29-1 and J usage is TRBJ2-5; tentative D call: TRBD2 (7 bases). This CDR3 is 13 amino acids long. Per germline, CDR1 SQVTM and CDR2 ANQGSEA. Trimming shortened V by 4 bases and J by 2 bases, and 11 bases separated the two germline ends.